The sequence of this T cell receptor (beta chain) was determined in a study of cytomegalovirus exposure and HLA in healthy donors. Overall study context: A subsequent analysis stated that the roughly 130 validation repertoires were run on the same platform as the approximately 710 first-cohort repertoires.

As for this clone: The target antigen is unknown.

Germline V gives CDR1 LGHNA, CDR2 YSLEER. The junction had 12 bases not matched to a gene; V was cut back by 10 bases and J by 1 base. The CDR3 runs to 16 residues. The donors were in the approximately 110-subject validation cohort; that cohort was separate from the roughly 700-subject first cohort. Study-wide points: Researchers counted approximately 160 TCR beta chains as cytomegalovirus-associated. While the bulk of TCR sequences proved rare, some public TCRs turned up in many donors.

Profiled with immunoSEQ multiplex PCR; TCRdb holds only in-frame clones, not every one. There are approximately 100,000 clones in the sample; approximately 93% occur only once, and 1.1% lies in the top ten. Sequenced sample: PBMCs. The source of this sequence is a woman in her twenties or thirties in good health and CMV-seropositive. J is TRBJ2-3 and V is TRBV4-3; 9 nucleotides line up with TRBD2. The CDR3 coding sequence is TGCGCCACATCTAGCGGGACGACACGGGGCACAGATACGCAGTATTTT. Its protein is CATSSGTTRGTDTQYF.